The rows below give T cell receptor beta chains drawn from one sample of a study of glioma-infiltrating T cells. TCRdb re-analysed the multiplex PCR reads in MiXCR, keeping a single row per CDR3 protein. The sample includes about 380,000 distinct CDR3 sequences, around 45% of them seen just once. The sequenced sample was glioma tissue, nonneoplastic brain tissue, or PBMCs (not recorded which). These receptors came from a human donor with low-grade glioma or glioblastoma, undergoing nonglioma brain surgery, or in good health (not recorded which). Both conserved end residues are part of each CDR3. Each record gives: J gene, D gene, clone size, V gene, CDR3 DNA, CDR3 protein. D genes are given only for firm matches. The size field is filled for only some rows; it gives once, few, many or a size class.

TRBJ2-7,.,few,TRBV27,TGTGCCAGCAGTTTCTTCCAGGGATACGAGCAGTACTTC,CASSFFQGYEQYF
TRBJ2-1,TRBD1,once,TRBV10-3,TGTGCCATCAGTGAGTCGGGCAGGGGGCCCCCCAATTCCTACAATGAGCAGTTCTTC,CAISESGRGPPNSYNEQFF
TRBJ2-7,.,once,TRBV7-2,TGTGCCAGCAGCTTCTACAGGTTGAACGAGCAGTACTTC,CASSFYRLNEQYF
TRBJ2-7,.,many,TRBV20-1,TGCAGTGCTAGTAAGGCGGGGTCATCCTACGAGCAGTACTTC,CSASKAGSSYEQYF
TRBJ2-7,TRBD2,few,TRBV5-4,TGTGCCAGCAGCTTGGCCGGCGGGAGGGCCTACGAGCAGTACTTC,CASSLAGGRAYEQYF
TRBJ2-3,.,many,TRBV4-1,TGCGCCAGCAGCCCCCGACAATCGAATACGCAGTATTTT,CASSPRQSNTQYF
TRBJ2-4,TRBD1,.,TRBV6-2/TRBV6-3,TGTGCCAGCAGTTACTCGTCCCGGGACAGGGGCGTTGGTAACATTCAGTACTTC,CASSYSSRDRGVGNIQYF
TRBJ1-1,.,few,TRBV3-1,TGTGCCAGCAGCCAAGCCCTACAACCCCAAGCTTTCTTT,CASSQALQPQAFF
TRBJ2-7,.,many,TRBV6-1,TGTGCCACTTCCAGTGGAACCTCCTACGAGCAGTACTTC,CATSSGTSYEQYF
TRBJ2-7,.,many,TRBV6-1,TGTGCCAGCAGTGAGCGGTCCTTTGATTACGAGCAGTACTTC,CASSERSFDYEQYF
TRBJ2-3,.,few,TRBV7-2,TGTGCCAGCAGCCGTGGGGGTCCCGGGGGAGATACGCAGTATTTT,CASSRGGPGGDTQYF
TRBJ1-3,.,.,TRBV5-1,TGCGCCAGCAGCTCCAGTGGGACACTCGGAAACACCATATATTTT,CASSSSGTLGNTIYF
TRBJ1-2,TRBD1,.,TRBV30,TGTGCCTGGGGACAGGGAGTCTATGGCTACACCTTC,CAWGQGVYGYTF
TRBJ2-1,TRBD2,few,TRBV6-1,TGTGCCAGCAGTCTCCTAGCGGGCCCCTACAATGGGCAGTTCTTC,CASSLLAGPYNGQFF
TRBJ2-2,.,few,TRBV28,TGTGCCAGCGGGGAATCCGGCACCGGGGAGCTGTTTTTT,CASGESGTGELFF
TRBJ2-3,.,few,TRBV4-3,TGCGCCAGCAGCCAAGATGTAGTAACAGATACGCAGTATTTT,CASSQDVVTDTQYF